Following are 4 T cell receptor beta chains from one sample sequenced in a study of shared T cell receptors in the human thymus. The method was immunoSEQ multiplex PCR; TCRdb's version includes in-frame clones alone and lacks a portion of them. The table lists roughly 410,000 clones, more than 85% of them singletons. Sequencing input: thymocytes. The source of these receptors is a human donor.

V and J are TRBV27 and TRBJ1-1, with a possible D match to TRBD1 (5 bases). Trimming took off 5 bases at V and 0 bases at J, with 13 bases between the two ends. Germline lookup yields CDR1 MNHEY and CDR2 SMNVEV (reference sequence). The CDR3 has 15 amino acids. CDR3 residues: CASSQDGGVNTEAFF. The CDR3, as DNA: TGTGCCAGCAGTCAGGACGGGGGGGTGAACACTGAAGCTTTCTTT.

CDR3 sequence reads: CASSRLAGGDDEQFF. For the CDR3, the DNA is TGTGCCAGTAGTAGACTAGCGGGAGGGGATGATGAGCAGTTCTTC. The gene calls are TRBV19 and TRBJ2-1; 14 nucleotides align to TRBD2. The CDR3 contains 15 residues. The trim removed 4 bases at V and 8 bases at J, leaving 4 bases unmatched. Germline CDR1 and CDR2: LNHDA and SQIVND (reference sequence).

This chain links TRBV5-1 with TRBJ2-2, with D tentatively TRBD1 (8 bases). CDR1 and CDR2 (germline): SGHRS, YFSETQ. The CDR3 extends over 15 amino acids. Trimming cost V 5 bases and J 4 bases, with 15 bases left between them. In nucleotides, the CDR3 is TGCGCCAGCAGGCGGACAGGGAGGGGCACCGGGGAGCTGTTTTTT. Protein: CASRRTGRGTGELFF.

The CDR3 nucleotides are TGTGCCAGCAACGCAGCGGGAGCTTCCTACAATGAGCAGTTCTTC. Amino acid sequence: CASNAAGASYNEQFF. This rearrangement joins TRBV27 to TRBJ2-1, with 8 positions matching TRBD2. CDR1 MNHEY and CDR2 SMNVEV come from the germline V gene (reference sequence). V gave up 7 bases and J gave up 1 base; unmatched junction bases: 6. The CDR3 is 15 residues long.